This TCR beta chain was identified in a study of PD-L1 blockade in urothelial cancer. Study-wide background: Previous chemotherapy exposure amounted to 0 to 3 regimens for patients. The authors examined blood 3 weeks (second dose) and 6 weeks after treatment start. Blood yielded a median of around 140,000 T cells per sample. General study findings and limits: Patients with durable benefit had greater blood expansion of tumor-associated TCR clones 3 weeks into treatment.

Generated by immunoSEQ multiplex PCR, the TCRdb table keeps only in-frame clones and is missing some. The sample lists about 84,000 clones; roughly 87% were seen once. As concerns this clone: Its antigen is not identified.

The V end lost 7 bases, the J end lost 1 base, and 13 bases lay between the germline ends. The CDR3 covers 14 residues. CDR1 and CDR2 (germline): SGHVS, FQNEAQ. This TCR came from a man in his 70s with urothelial cancer. V usage is TRBV7-8 and J usage is TRBJ1-1; possible D gene TRBD1, 6 bases. The material sequenced was PBMCs, taken around atezolizumab (anti-PD-L1) treatment. The CDR3 protein is CASTTLTGNTEAFF. The CDR3 region has the DNA TGTGCCAGCACCACACTGACAGGGAACACTGAAGCTTTCTTT.